What follows are 23 T cell receptor beta chains derived from one specimen sequenced in a study of beta chain features in type 1 diabetes. Expressed TCRB transcripts were sequenced because the entire RNA isolate underwent reverse transcription. Method: immunoSEQ multiplex PCR; TCRdb's copy keeps in-frame clones and lacks some. The sample consists of 300,000 to 450,000 clones, around a fifth of them appearing once. Input material: naive CD4+ T cells from blood. These receptors came from a woman aged 18-29 years in good health.

The V and J genes are TRBV2 and TRBJ2-2; D may be TRBD2 (6 bases). The CDR3 consists of 15 residues. V was trimmed by 8 bases and J by 6 bases, leaving 19 bases between them. The germline CDR1 and CDR2 sequences are SNHLY and FYNNEI. CDR3 nucleotides: TGTGCCAGCGGTGCGGGAAGGACGTCGGCCGGGGAGCTGTTTTTT. As protein: CASGAGRTSAGELFF.

The rearrangement joins TRBV6-1 to TRBJ2-2; 10 nucleotides agree with TRBD1. The J segment lost 7 bases and the V segment lost 3 bases, leaving 5 bases of the junction unmatched. The CDR3 is made up of 15 amino acids. Germline V gives CDR1 MNHNS, CDR2 SASEGT. In DNA, the CDR3 is TGTGCCAGCAGTGACCGACAGGGGGCTATCGGGGAGCTGTTTTTT. Translating gives CASSDRQGAIGELFF.

The CDR3 loop is CASSPLGTGNQPQHF. CDR3 nucleotide sequence: TGCGCCAGCAGCCCCCTGGGGACAGGCAATCAGCCCCAGCATTTT. This chain joins TRBV4-1 and TRBJ1-5; 7 bases map to TRBD1. The CDR3 consists of 15 residues. CDR1 is MGHRA, CDR2 YSYEKL, per germline. With V trimmed by 4 bases and J by 2 bases, 5 bases remained unmatched.

The J gene is TRBJ2-5, the V gene TRBV7-9; TRBD1 agrees at 8 bases. V was clipped by 5 bases and J by 3 bases; unmatched bases: 5. This CDR3 spans 14 amino acids. Germline V CDR1 and CDR2: SEHNR, FQNEAQ (reference sequence). CDR3 sequence (DNA): TGTGCCAGCAGCCCCGGGACAGGAGAAGAGACCCAGTACTTC. It yields the protein CASSPGTGEETQYF.

The chain employs TRBV7-9 and TRBJ2-5, with D possibly being TRBD1 (5 bases). Trimming removed 6 bases from V and 3 bases from J, with 11 bases in between. The germline V gene encodes CDR1 SEHNR and CDR2 FQNEAQ (reference sequence). This CDR3 is 13 amino acids long. In nucleotides, the CDR3 is TGTGCCAGCAGGCGGCAGGGCAAAGAGACCCAGTACTTC. Amino acid sequence: CASRRQGKETQYF.

This clone was seen more than once but under ten times. This chain uses TRBV30 with TRBJ1-1; possible D gene TRBD1, 6 bases. Per germline, CDR1 GTSNPN and CDR2 SVGIG (reference sequence). The CDR3 totals 15 residues. V was trimmed by 0 bases and J by 1 base, leaving 12 bases between them. In nucleotides, the CDR3 is TGTGCCTGGAGTGTAGGTAGGACAGCGAACACTGAAGCTTTCTTT. It is translated as CAWSVGRTANTEAFF.

The J gene is TRBJ2-1, the V gene TRBV11-2; 8 bases fit TRBD2. Germline trimming cut 5 bases from V and 10 bases from J; bases unmatched to any gene: 7. This CDR3 has 13 amino acids. The germline gives CDR1 SGHAT, CDR2 FQNNGV. DNA of the CDR3: TGTGCCAGCAGCCCGGGACGGGAGGGGGAGCAGTTCTTC. This codes for CASSPGREGEQFF.

This clone has more than one count but fewer than ten. V is TRBV29-1 and J is TRBJ2-1; D might be TRBD1 (7 bases). Looked up from germline, CDR1 is SQVTM and CDR2 is ANQGSEA. The V gene lost 7 bases and the J gene lost 5 bases, with 12 bases spanning the gap. The CDR3 loop spans 12 amino acids. This chain's CDR3 is CSARDSNNEQFF. In DNA, the CDR3 is TGCAGCGCGCGGGACAGCAACAATGAGCAGTTCTTC.

The J gene is TRBJ1-1, the V gene TRBV4-3, with a possible D match to TRBD1 (5 bases). CDR1 LGHNA and CDR2 YSLEER come from the germline V gene. Trimming stripped 4 bases from V and 0 bases from J, with 12 bases between. The CDR3 sequence is 15 residues long. The CDR3 spells CASSLRGYVNTEAFF. In nucleotides, the CDR3 is TGCGCCAGCAGCCTACGGGGGTACGTGAACACTGAAGCTTTCTTT.

The chain carries TRBV5-1 and TRBJ2-1; 8 nucleotides match TRBD2. In germline, CDR1 is SGHRS, CDR2 YFSETQ. This CDR3 region has 18 residues. Germline trimming cut 3 bases from V and 7 bases from J; bases unmatched to any gene: 18. CDR3 residues: CASSYVRRGAGAGNEQFF. The DNA for the CDR3 is TGCGCCAGCAGCTACGTTCGGAGGGGAGCGGGAGCCGGGAATGAGCAGTTCTTC.

V is TRBV5-6 and J is TRBJ2-3; maybe TRBD1 (6 bases). Germline V gives CDR1 SGHDT, CDR2 YYEEEE. CDR3 size: 18 residues. V was trimmed by 0 bases and J by 4 bases, leaving 21 bases between them. The CDR3 protein is CASSLALQGPKGADTQYF. CDR3 coding DNA: TGTGCCAGCAGCTTGGCCCTACAGGGTCCTAAGGGGGCAGATACGCAGTATTTT.

The chain joins TRBV10-3 to TRBJ2-5, with TRBD1 matching 9 bases. The V gene's germline CDR1 is ENHRY and CDR2 SYGVKD. With 3 bases clipped from V and 7 bases from J, the junction kept 9 bases outside the gene matches. The CDR3 runs to 15 residues. This CDR3 is CAISDQGQGGGTQYF. The CDR3 DNA reads as TGTGCCATCAGTGACCAGGGACAGGGAGGCGGGACCCAGTACTTC.

This clone was found a few times. This chain links TRBV30 with TRBJ2-7; 8 bases are shared with TRBD2. The CDR3 loop spans 12 amino acids. Unmatched junction bases numbered 5, after V lost 3 bases and J lost 7 bases. Per germline, CDR1 GTSNPN and CDR2 SVGIG (reference sequence). CDR3 coding DNA: TGTGCCTGGAGCGCCTCGGGGGGGGAGCAGTACTTC. Its protein is CAWSASGGEQYF. The variable domain in full, completed from reference TRBV30 and TRBJ2-7, reads SQTIHQWPATLVQPVGSPLSLECTVEGTSNPNLYWYRQAAGRGLQLLFYSVGIGQISSEVPQNLSASRPQDRQFILSSKKLLLSDSGFYLCAWSASGGEQYFGPGTRLTVT.

This clone turned up a few times. The chain links TRBV2 to TRBJ2-1, with 10 positions matching TRBD2. CDR1 is SNHLY, CDR2 FYNNEI, per germline. Trimming at V came to 7 bases and at J to 4 bases, leaving 4 bases not matched to a gene. The CDR3 runs 14 residues. This CDR3 reads CASTIAGGYNEQFF. The CDR3 DNA reads as TGTGCCAGCACCATAGCGGGGGGATACAATGAGCAGTTCTTC.

In this sample, this clone turned up a few times. The chain carries TRBV4-2 and TRBJ2-7, with D perhaps matching TRBD2 (5 bases). This CDR3 contains 16 residues. Germline values: CDR1 LGHNA, CDR2 YNFKEQ. V was trimmed by 1 base and J by 6 bases, leaving 19 bases between them. CDR3 nucleotides: TGTGCCAGCAGCCAAGCTGAGGCCAGCGGTAATCGCGAGCAGTACTTC. Translating gives CASSQAEASGNREQYF.

The chain employs TRBV5-4 and TRBJ2-7, with D possibly being TRBD1 (6 bases). CDR1 SGHNT and CDR2 YYREEE come from the germline V gene (reference sequence). The CDR3 has 14 amino acids. V was clipped by 1 base and J by 5 bases, with 13 bases between them. CDR3 DNA sequence: TGTGCCAGCAGCTTGCGTCAGGGGAAGGACGAGCAGTACTTC. This codes for CASSLRQGKDEQYF. The full variable domain, rest sourced from reference TRBV5-4 and TRBJ2-7, is ETGVTQSPTHLIKTRGQQVTLRCSSQSGHNTVSWYQQALGQGPQFIFQYYREEENGRGNFPPRFSGLQFPNYSSELNVNALELDDSALYLCASSLRQGKDEQYFGPGTRLTVT.

This clone turned up a few times. The chain has TRBV7-9 and TRBJ2-7, with 11 bases fitting TRBD2. Trimming removed 5 bases from V and 3 bases from J; junction bases left unmatched: 6. The CDR3 length is 15 residues. Germline V gene lookup returns CDR1 SEHNR and CDR2 FQNEAQ (reference sequence). The CDR3 loop is CASSPTSGGRYEQYF. CDR3 in DNA: TGTGCCAGCAGCCCCACTAGCGGGGGCCGCTACGAGCAGTACTTC.

This chain links TRBV7-3 with TRBJ2-2; D unclear. Trimming took 5 bases from V and 1 from J, leaving 5 bases between them. The CDR3 has 13 residues. Per germline, CDR1 SGHTA and CDR2 FQGTGA. CDR3 bases: TGTGCCAGCAGCCACGGGAACACCGGGGAGCTGTTTTTT. Translation gives CASSHGNTGELFF.

This clone was recorded a few times. The gene calls are TRBV29-1 and TRBJ1-4; TRBD1 aligns across 7 bases. The ends lost 6 bases at V and 7 bases at J; junction bases unmatched: 8. The CDR3 length is 13 residues. Germline assignment: CDR1 SQVTM and CDR2 ANQGSEA. In DNA, the CDR3 is TGCAGCGTGGACCCAGGGGGATCTGAAAAACTGTTTTTT. The encoded protein is CSVDPGGSEKLFF.

The chain is built from TRBV11-3 and TRBJ2-4; the match to TRBD2 covers 11 bases. Germline CDR1 SGHNT, CDR2 YENEEA. The CDR3 spans 15 residues. Trimming took 5 bases from V and 6 from J; bases not matched to a gene: 6. The CDR3 bases are TGTGCCAGCAGCCTACTAGCGGGAGTCGGAAACATTCAGTACTTC. This codes for CASSLLAGVGNIQYF.

Only a few counts were recorded for this clone. This chain links TRBV9 with TRBJ2-3; unclear D gene. The CDR3 loop spans 14 amino acids. From germline, CDR1 is SGDLS and CDR2 YYNGEE. Trimming stripped 0 bases from V and 4 bases from J, with 9 bases between. The CDR3 sequence: CASSVGSSADTQYF. The CDR3 region has the DNA TGTGCCAGCAGCGTAGGAAGTTCGGCAGATACGCAGTATTTT. The variable domain in full, with the rest retrieved from reference TRBV9 and TRBJ2-3, is DSGVTQTPKHLITATGQRVTLRCSPRSGDLSVYWYQQSLDQGLQFLIQYYNGEERAKGNILERFSAQQFPDLHSELNLSSLELGDSALYFCASSVGSSADTQYFGPGTRLTVL.

This clone was seen a few times. The chain uses TRBV19 and TRBJ2-7; TRBD2 agrees at 10 bases. The germline V gene encodes CDR1 LNHDA and CDR2 SQIVND (reference sequence). The CDR3 extends over 16 amino acids. J lost 9 bases, V lost 4 bases, and 15 bases had no gene match. The CDR3 bases are TGTGCCAGTAGTACGTCAATTGGACAGCGACTAGCGGGGCAGTACTTC. Translated: CASSTSIGQRLAGQYF.

This clone was observed a few times. The chain employs TRBV7-9 and TRBJ2-2; no clear D gene. CDR1 and CDR2 (germline): SEHNR, FQNEAQ (reference sequence). The length of the CDR3 is 16 residues. The ends were cut back, 5 bases at V and 6 bases at J, with 19 bases in the middle. The CDR3: CASSPGVLLTAGELFF. DNA of the CDR3: TGTGCCAGCAGCCCAGGTGTACTGTTAACGGCCGGGGAGCTGTTTTTT.